This T cell receptor (beta chain) is drawn from a study of blood T cell repertoires in COVID-19. V dropped 4 bases and J dropped 3; count of bases not matched to a gene: 1. The CDR3 is 14 amino acids. Sequenced by immunoSEQ multiplex PCR; TCRdb stores in-frame clones only, minus some. The repertoire holds around 130,000 clones, with approximately 85% as singletons. The chain couples TRBV23-1 to TRBJ1-4; 8 nucleotides agree with TRBD1. TRBV23-1 is an open reading frame whose function is uncertain. Sequenced input: peripheral blood. This clonotype originated in an elderly woman with acute or convalescent COVID-19. CDR3 nucleotides: TGCGCCAGCAGTCGGGACAGGTCTAATGAAAAACTGTTTTTT. As protein: CASSRDRSNEKLFF.